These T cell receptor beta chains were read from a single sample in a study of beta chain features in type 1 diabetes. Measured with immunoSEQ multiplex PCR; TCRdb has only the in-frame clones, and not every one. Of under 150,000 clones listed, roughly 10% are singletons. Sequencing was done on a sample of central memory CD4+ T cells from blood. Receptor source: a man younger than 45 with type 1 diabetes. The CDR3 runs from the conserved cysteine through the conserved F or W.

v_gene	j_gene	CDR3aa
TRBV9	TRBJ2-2	CASSPHIPNTGELFF
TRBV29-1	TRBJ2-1	CSVASLGPNEQFF
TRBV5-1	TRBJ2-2	CASSSRGRGLNTGELFF
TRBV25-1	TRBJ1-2	CASMGWGQGAAGYTF
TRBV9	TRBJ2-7	CASSVAMSSYEQYF
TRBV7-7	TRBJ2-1	CASSLDGTSSEQFF
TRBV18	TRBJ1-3	CASSPKLLDSGNTIYF
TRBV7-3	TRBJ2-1	CASSLDFSSYNEQFF
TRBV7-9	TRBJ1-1	CASTNQGRTEAFF
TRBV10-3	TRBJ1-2	CAIRGTDRDGYGYTF
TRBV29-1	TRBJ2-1	CSWAPGNEQFF
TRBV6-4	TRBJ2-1	CASSAGSGASYNEQFF
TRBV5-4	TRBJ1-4	CASSHGGPQRGANEKLFF
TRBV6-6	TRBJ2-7	CASSYSSGGGYEQYF
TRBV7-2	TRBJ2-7	CASSQAAGDQYEQYF
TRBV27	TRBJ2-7	CASSATGSHYEQYF
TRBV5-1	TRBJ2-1	CASSGQGNNEQFF
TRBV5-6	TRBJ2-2	CASSFGYRSTGELFF
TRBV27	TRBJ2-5	CASSPGQGTETQYF
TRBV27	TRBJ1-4	CASSDRVDLSPLGEKLFF
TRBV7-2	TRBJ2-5	CASSPTVTGKETQYF
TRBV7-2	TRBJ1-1	CASRHPAAGSYTEAFF
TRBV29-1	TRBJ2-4	CSGEDYLNIQYF
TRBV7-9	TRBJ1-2	CASSPVRGYTF
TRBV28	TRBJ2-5	CASRSGQQETQYF
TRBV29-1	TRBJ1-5	CILPGQPQHF
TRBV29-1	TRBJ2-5	CSSGQPQETQYF
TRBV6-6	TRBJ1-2	CASSYGWGVYGYTF
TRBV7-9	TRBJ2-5	CASSLAAPGQVRETQYF
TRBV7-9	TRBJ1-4	CASRGRFGEKLFF
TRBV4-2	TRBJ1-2	CASSQGATNYGYTF
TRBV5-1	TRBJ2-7	CASSFIASGGADEQYF
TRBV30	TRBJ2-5	CAWQGHLGETQYF
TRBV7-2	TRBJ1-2	CASSLEQGVGYGYTF
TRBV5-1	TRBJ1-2	CASSSTGQGFYTF
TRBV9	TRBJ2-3	CASSRGQGRTDTQYF
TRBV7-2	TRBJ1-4	CASSPPGLGNEKLFF
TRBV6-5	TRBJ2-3	CASSYKAGTDTQYF
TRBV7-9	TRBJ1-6	CASSPQQGAASPLHF
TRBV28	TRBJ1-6	CASSQPGQGLHNSPLHF
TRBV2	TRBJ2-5	CASSLALIRSQETQYF
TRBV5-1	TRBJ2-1	CASRIRTDNEQFF
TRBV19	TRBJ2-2	CASTTGTNTGELFF